Each of the 23 T cell receptor beta chains below was sequenced from the same sample in a study of metastatic and nonmetastatic thyroid tumors. Thyroid surgery was preceded by no treatment in any patient. TCRdb reanalyzed the PCR reads via MiXCR. Here the sample spans 25,000 or so clones, more than 14% being singletons. The sample consisted of blood. These receptors were taken from a male donor with papillary thyroid cancer or a benign thyroid nodule (not recorded which). Some clones in this sample may be carry-over from other donors' samples.

This clone has a count of ten or more. This sequence joins TRBV7-3 and TRBJ2-2, with a tentative D call TRBD2 (5 bases). Between the trimmed V and J ends, which lost 6 bases and 3 bases, there was a span of 11 bases. The CDR3 totals 14 residues. Germline V gene data show CDR1 as SGHTA and CDR2 as FQGTGA. The CDR3 protein is CASRSHGDTGELFF. For the CDR3, the DNA is TGTGCCAGCAGGTCTCACGGGGACACCGGGGAGCTGTTTTTT. Full variable domain (missing parts from reference TRBV7-3 and TRBJ2-2): GAGVSQTPSNKVTEKGKYVELRCDPISGHTALYWYRQSLGQGPEFLIYFQGTGAADDSGLPNDRFFAVRPEGSVSTLKIQRTERGDSAVYLCASRSHGDTGELFFGEGSRLTVL.

There are many counts of this clone. The chain employs TRBV3-1 and TRBJ2-1; 11 nucleotides agree with TRBD2. The CDR3 loop spans 17 amino acids. In germline, CDR1 is LGHDT, CDR2 YNNKEL (reference sequence). Unmatched junction bases numbered 8, after V lost 2 bases and J lost 5 bases. The CDR3 here is CASSQWTSGPTNNEQFF. The CDR3 nucleotides are TGTGCCAGCAGCCAATGGACTAGCGGGCCTACCAACAATGAGCAGTTCTTC.

This clone was recorded at least ten times. This rearrangement joins TRBV27 to TRBJ1-2; no reliable D call. Germline V gene sequence: CDR1 MNHEY, CDR2 SMNVEV (reference sequence). V was clipped by 3 bases and J by 4 bases, with 9 bases between them. This CDR3 spans 13 amino acids. CDR3 amino acids: CASSLGRLYGYTF. CDR3 DNA sequence: TGTGCCAGCAGTTTGGGCAGACTCTATGGCTACACCTTC.

The rearrangement joins TRBV27 to TRBJ1-2, with D possibly being TRBD1 (5 bases). Germline assignment: CDR1 MNHEY and CDR2 SMNVEV (reference sequence). V shed 1 base and J shed 10 bases, with 16 bases lying between them. This CDR3 spans 14 amino acids. For the CDR3, the DNA is TGTGCCAGCAGTTTATTCGGACATGGGGATGTCTACACCTTC. Translated, it gives CASSLFGHGDVYTF.

Ten or more counts support this clone. This chain links TRBV7-2 with TRBJ2-5; D is possibly TRBD1 or TRBD2 (6 bases each). CDR3 size: 13 residues. V lost 3 bases and J 5 bases, leaving 10 bases between the germline ends. Germline values: CDR1 SGHTA, CDR2 FQGNSA. CDR3 in amino acids: CASSLGGGETQYF. The CDR3 DNA is TGTGCCAGCAGCTTGGGGGGCGGGGAGACCCAGTACTTC.

This clone was counted ten times or more. This chain joins TRBV5-6 and TRBJ1-2, with D hard to call. The germline V gene encodes CDR1 SGHDT and CDR2 YYEEEE. V lost 4 bases and J lost 2, with 9 bases in between. This CDR3 has 13 residues. The CDR3 sequence is CASSPAENYGYTF. CDR3 DNA sequence: TGTGCCAGCAGCCCAGCGGAGAACTATGGCTACACCTTC.

Remarks on this clone: This may be a read error: a much more frequent sequence differs by one nucleotide. The chain combines TRBV30 with TRBJ1-2; maybe TRBD1 (5 bases). CDR3 size: 12 residues. The germline V and J ends were trimmed by 4 bases and 9 bases, with 15 bases remaining between them. The germline gives CDR1 GTSNPN, CDR2 SVGIG (reference sequence). CDR3 region: CAWILRGGSYTF. The CDR3 region has the DNA TGTGCCTGGATTCTCCGGGGGGGGAGCTACACCTTC.

V usage is TRBV5-1 and J usage is TRBJ2-3, with D hard to call. CDR1 and CDR2 from the germline V gene are SGHRS and YFSETQ. V lost 2 bases, J lost 0 bases, and 7 bases lay in between. This CDR3 region has 14 residues. The CDR3 sequence is CASSFSDSTDTQYF. For the CDR3, the DNA is TGCGCCAGCAGCTTTTCGGACAGCACAGATACGCAGTATTTT.

In its sample, this clone ranks as medium-sized. V usage is TRBV6-5 and J usage is TRBJ2-7; no definite D call. Trimming pared 2 bases from V and 1 base from J, leaving 15 bases between. The CDR3 is 16 amino acids. Germline assignment: CDR1 MNHEY and CDR2 SVGAGI. The CDR3 here is CASSYPRTGGSYEQYF. Here the CDR3 DNA reads TGTGCCAGCAGTTACCCACGGACGGGCGGTTCCTACGAGCAGTACTTC.

The table lists this clone with many counts. V and J are TRBV7-9 and TRBJ2-2, with 9 bases aligning to TRBD1. CDR3 size: 15 residues. V trimming: 11 bases; J trimming: 1 base; junction bases outside the gene matches: 8. Germline assignment: CDR1 SEHNR and CDR2 FQNEAQ (reference sequence). CDR3 nucleotide sequence: TGTGCCGGGCGTTCGGGACAGGGGAACACCGGGGAGCTGTTTTTT. Protein product: CAGRSGQGNTGELFF.

This clone was counted ten times or more. This chain connects TRBV13 to TRBJ1-5; no reliable D call. Germline lookup yields CDR1 PRHDT and CDR2 FYEKMQ (reference sequence). There are 14 residues in the CDR3. V gave up 0 bases and J gave up 3 bases, with 6 bases separating them. DNA of the CDR3: TGTGCCAGCAGCTTAGGCAAGAACAATCAGCCCCAGCATTTT. This codes for CASSLGKNNQPQHF.

The table lists this clone with many counts. The V call is TRBV7-3, the J call TRBJ2-2; 9 nucleotides match TRBD2. Trimming cost V 5 bases and J 0 bases; bases outside gene matches: 4. CDR1 SGHTA and CDR2 FQGTGA come from the germline V gene. This CDR3 has 16 amino acids. CDR3 bases: TGTGCCAGCAGCATCCTAGCGGGGACGAACACCGGGGAGCTGTTTTTT. Its translation: CASSILAGTNTGELFF.

By sample fraction, this clone is medium-sized. The genes are TRBV6-1 and TRBJ2-7, with TRBD2 identical over 7 bases. Germline CDR1 MNHNS, CDR2 SASEGT. This CDR3 is 15 amino acids long. The ends lost 5 bases at V and 0 bases at J; junction bases unmatched: 7. The CDR3 sequence: CASSYYGGSSYEQYF. CDR3 nucleotides: TGTGCCAGCAGTTATTATGGCGGGAGCTCCTACGAGCAGTACTTC.

The chain combines TRBV9 with TRBJ1-2; D unresolved. CDR3 length equals 17 residues. The germline gives CDR1 SGDLS, CDR2 YYNGEE. V was cut by 4 bases and J by 4 bases, with 23 bases left in between. CDR3 residues: CASSPPPGTCDGYGYTF. DNA for the CDR3: TGTGCCAGCAGCCCCCCCCCCGGTACATGCGACGGCTATGGCTACACCTTC.

Ten or more counts support this clone. A much larger clone sits a single nucleotide away, making a read error possible. The gene calls are TRBV30 and TRBJ1-2, with no clear D. The germline gives CDR1 GTSNPN, CDR2 SVGIG (reference sequence). The CDR3 spans 15 residues. V was trimmed by 5 bases and J by 8 bases, leaving 24 bases between them. Here the CDR3 DNA reads TGTGCCTGGGTCCAAGGCCCTCAAAACCCACACGGCTACACCTTC. Residues: CAWVQGPQNPHGYTF.

This clone was counted many times. V and J are TRBV19 and TRBJ2-3; weak D call: TRBD1 (6 bases). There are 13 residues in the CDR3. V lost 7 bases to trimming and J lost 2 bases, with 10 bases between them. Germline V CDR1 and CDR2: LNHDA, SQIVND (reference sequence). The CDR3 coding sequence is TGTGCCAGTAAACGACAGGCCACAGATACGCAGTATTTT. This encodes CASKRQATDTQYF.

This clone is medium-sized in the sample. V usage is TRBV6-1 and J usage is TRBJ1-5; D possibly corresponds to TRBD1 (6 bases). Germline loops: CDR1 MNHNS, CDR2 SASEGT. This CDR3 is 18 amino acids long. V shed 4 bases and J shed 2 bases, with 21 bases lying between them. In DNA form, the CDR3 reads TGTGCCAGCAGTGTGGGTCTAGACAGGAACCCAGGCAATCAGCCCCAGCATTTT. This gives the protein CASSVGLDRNPGNQPQHF.

The V call is TRBV18, the J call TRBJ2-7; TRBD1 matches at 7 bases. Germline CDR1 reads KGHSH; CDR2 reads LQKENI. Trimming at V came to 1 base and at J to 0 bases, leaving 3 bases not matched to a gene. The CDR3 runs 15 residues. The CDR3 coding sequence is TGTGCCAGCTCACCACTGGGACAGAGCTCCTACGAGCAGTACTTC. It encodes CASSPLGQSSYEQYF. The whole variable domain, filled in from reference TRBV18 and TRBJ2-7, reads NAGVMQNPRHLVRRRGQEARLRCSPMKGHSHVYWYRQLPEEGLKFMVYLQKENIIDESGMPKERFSAEFPKEGPSILRIQQVVRGDSAAYFCASSPLGQSSYEQYFGPGTRLTVT.

This clone was seen many times. V usage is TRBV12-3 or TRBV12-4 and J usage is TRBJ1-1; D is possibly TRBD1 (6 bases). The CDR3 runs to 14 residues. V was cut by 5 bases and J by 6 bases, with 16 bases left in between. The CDR3 nucleotides are TGTGCCAGCAGTCGGGGGCGTTTTAGCGCTGAAGCTTTCTTT. Encoded protein: CASSRGRFSAEAFF.

In its sample, this clone was seen many times. The DNA of the CDR3 is TGCGCCAGCAGCGCGCCACAGAGAATGAACACTGAAGCTTTCTTT. This translates into CASSAPQRMNTEAFF. The chain uses TRBV5-1 and TRBJ1-1; D unclear. The CDR3 runs to 15 residues. The germline V and J ends were trimmed by 4 bases and 0 bases, with 13 bases remaining between them. CDR1 and CDR2 from the germline V gene are SGHRS and YFSETQ.

The CDR3 DNA reads TGCGCCAGCAGCCAAGCGACGGGAATCTACGAGCAGTACTTC. Translating it yields CASSQATGIYEQYF. The chain recombines TRBV4-3 with TRBJ2-7, with D maybe TRBD2 (5 bases). The V gene lost 1 base and the J gene lost 3 bases, with 10 bases spanning the gap. The length of the CDR3 is 14 residues. Germline CDR1 is LGHNA and CDR2 is YSLEER.

There are many counts of this clone. The chain recombines TRBV6-1 with TRBJ2-7, with 8 bases identical to TRBD2. Germline V CDR1 and CDR2: MNHNS, SASEGT. After removal of 5 bases from V and 2 bases from J, the junction contained 17 bases not matched to a gene. This CDR3 region has 18 residues. The CDR3: CASSYAGGGRESPYEQYF. The CDR3 coding sequence is TGTGCCAGCAGTTACGCGGGGGGTGGGCGGGAGTCCCCCTACGAGCAGTACTTC.

This clone was seen ten or more times. The chain couples TRBV29-1 to TRBJ2-1; TRBD1 is a possible D gene (7 bases). The CDR3 is made up of 15 amino acids. V lost 6 bases, J lost 5 bases, and 20 bases lay in between. The V gene's germline CDR1 is SQVTM and CDR2 ANQGSEA. The CDR3 DNA is TGCAGCGTAGCAGGGGGGAGCGGACTTAACAATGAGCAGTTCTTC. Translation gives CSVAGGSGLNNEQFF.